This record looks at one TCR beta chain sequence and its context. The antigen is undetermined. This record belongs to a study of cytomegalovirus exposure and HLA in healthy donors. About the study: Genotyping of 398 donors showed that 70% to 90% belonged to the Caucasian-associated ancestry cluster.

Use of 60 Vbeta and 13 Jbeta primers characterized the PCR. Sequencing was performed with immunoSEQ multiplex PCR; in TCRdb, only in-frame clones are kept and a portion is missing. The top ten hold about 0.64% of the sample, which has 170,000 or so clones, less than 85% seen once. General study results and limits: Using the classifier, cytomegalovirus status was reportedly diagnosed with high specificity and sensitivity.

The TCR sequence derives from a boy between 10 and 17 years old in good health and CMV-seronegative. The material sequenced was PBMCs.

The CDR3 DNA reads TGTGCCAGCAGAAATTTCGACAGGGTGGCTGAAGCTTTCTTT. Its protein product is CASRNFDRVAEAFF. This chain uses TRBV6-5 with TRBJ1-1, with TRBD1 matching 7 bases. Per the germline V gene, CDR1 is MNHEY and CDR2 is SVGAGI. The ends lost 6 bases at V and 6 bases at J; junction bases unmatched: 10. The CDR3 extends over 14 amino acids.